The next 7 T cell receptor beta chains were all read from a single sample in a study of T cells after posttransplantation cyclophosphamide. TCRdb's table, derived via immunoSEQ multiplex PCR, lists solely in-frame clones and lacks some. Here the sample spans about 15,000 clones, roughly 72% being singletons. The sequenced material came from memory CD4+ T cells sorted from PBMCs. The receptors derive from a man aged 50-59 years.

A remark on this clone: In the same sample, other DNA sequences code for this CDR3. CDR3 DNA sequence: TGTGCCAGCAGCTTAATGTCCGGGTCCACTGAAGCTTTCTTT. The encoded protein is CASSLMSGSTEAFF. The chain links TRBV7-2 to TRBJ1-1; no definite D call. Germline V gives CDR1 SGHTA, CDR2 FQGNSA. V gave up 2 bases and J gave up 4 bases, with 11 bases separating them. The CDR3 consists of 14 residues.

This clone occurred a few times. J is TRBJ2-5 and V is TRBV9, with TRBD1 identical over 7 bases. Germline V gene sequence: CDR1 SGDLS, CDR2 YYNGEE. The V segment lost 0 bases and the J segment 4 bases; nucleotides outside the gene matches: 3. The CDR3 is made up of 14 amino acids. CDR3 nucleotides: TGTGCCAGCAGCGTAGATCCAGGGGGAGAGACCCAGTACTTC. Residues: CASSVDPGGETQYF.

V usage is TRBV18 and J usage is TRBJ2-1, with a tentative D call TRBD2 (7 bases). Germline V gene data show CDR1 as KGHSH and CDR2 as LQKENI. Trimming removed 0 bases at V and 0 bases at J, with 15 bases between. This CDR3 has 18 amino acids. This CDR3 reads CASSPPGGADSSYNEQFF. The DNA of the CDR3 is TGTGCCAGCTCACCACCGGGGGGGGCGGATAGCTCCTACAATGAGCAGTTCTTC.

The CDR3 loop reads CASSSGTGVYNEQFF. In DNA form, the CDR3 reads TGTGCCAGCAGCTCCGGGACAGGGGTCTACAATGAGCAGTTCTTC. V is TRBV5-4 and J is TRBJ2-1; the match to TRBD1 covers 10 bases. The CDR3 loop spans 15 amino acids. Germline V gene lookup returns CDR1 SGHNT and CDR2 YYREEE (reference sequence). With 3 bases clipped from V and 3 bases from J, the junction kept 3 bases outside the gene matches.

V is TRBV6-1 and J is TRBJ2-7; TRBD1 matches 9 bases. Trimming took 6 bases from V and 3 from J; bases not matched to a gene: 3. This CDR3 has 13 residues. CDR1 and CDR2 from the germline V gene are MNHNS and SASEGT. The CDR3 DNA is TGTGCCAGCAGGCTGACAGGGGGCTACGAGCAGTACTTC. Protein product: CASRLTGGYEQYF.

The V and J genes are TRBV27 and TRBJ2-4, with 11 positions matching TRBD2. The CDR3 spans 17 residues. The V and J ends lost 6 bases and 1 base, in that order; junction bases with no gene match: 8. Per germline, CDR1 MNHEY and CDR2 SMNVEV (reference sequence). The CDR3 reads CASRLAGEGRAKNIQYF. The CDR3 nucleotides read TGTGCCAGCAGACTAGCGGGAGAGGGTAGGGCCAAAAACATTCAGTACTTC.

V gene TRBV30 combines with J gene TRBJ2-6; 7 bases are shared with TRBD2. Germline V gene sequence: CDR1 GTSNPN, CDR2 SVGIG (reference sequence). The CDR3 is 20 amino acids. J lost 4 bases, V lost 1 base, and 19 bases had no gene match. The CDR3: CAWSALRVGGDGGGANVLTF. CDR3 sequence (DNA): TGTGCCTGGAGTGCCCTCCGGGTTGGGGGGGACGGAGGGGGGGCCAACGTCCTGACTTTC.